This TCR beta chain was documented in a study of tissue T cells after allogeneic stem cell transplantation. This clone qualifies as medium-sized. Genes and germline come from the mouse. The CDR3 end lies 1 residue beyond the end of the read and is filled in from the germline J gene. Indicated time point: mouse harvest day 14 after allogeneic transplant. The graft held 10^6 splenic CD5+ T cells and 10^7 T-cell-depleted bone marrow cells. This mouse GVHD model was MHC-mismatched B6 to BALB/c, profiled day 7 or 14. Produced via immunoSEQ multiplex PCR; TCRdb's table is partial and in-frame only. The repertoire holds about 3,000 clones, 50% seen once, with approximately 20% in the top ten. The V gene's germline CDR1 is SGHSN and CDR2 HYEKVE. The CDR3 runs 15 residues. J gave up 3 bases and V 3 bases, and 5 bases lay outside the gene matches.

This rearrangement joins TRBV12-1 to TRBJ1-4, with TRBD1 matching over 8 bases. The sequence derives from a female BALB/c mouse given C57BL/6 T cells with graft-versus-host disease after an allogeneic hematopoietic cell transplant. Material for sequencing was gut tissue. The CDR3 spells CASSFDRGANERLFF. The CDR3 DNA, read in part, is TGTGCCAGCTCTTTCGACAGGGGTGCCAACGAAAGATTATTT.